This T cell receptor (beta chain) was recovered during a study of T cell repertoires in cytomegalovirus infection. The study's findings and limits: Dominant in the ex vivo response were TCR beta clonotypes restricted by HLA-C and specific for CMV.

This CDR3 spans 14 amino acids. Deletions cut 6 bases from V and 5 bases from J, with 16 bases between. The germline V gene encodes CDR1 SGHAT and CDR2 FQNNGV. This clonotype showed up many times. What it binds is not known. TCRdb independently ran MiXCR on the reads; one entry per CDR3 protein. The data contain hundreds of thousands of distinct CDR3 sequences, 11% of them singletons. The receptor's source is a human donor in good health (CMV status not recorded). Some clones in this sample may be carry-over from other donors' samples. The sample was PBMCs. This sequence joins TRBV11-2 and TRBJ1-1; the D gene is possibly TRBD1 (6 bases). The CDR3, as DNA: TGTGCCAGCAGACTTAACAGGGCTTGGACTGAAGCTTTCTTT. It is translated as CASRLNRAWTEAFF.